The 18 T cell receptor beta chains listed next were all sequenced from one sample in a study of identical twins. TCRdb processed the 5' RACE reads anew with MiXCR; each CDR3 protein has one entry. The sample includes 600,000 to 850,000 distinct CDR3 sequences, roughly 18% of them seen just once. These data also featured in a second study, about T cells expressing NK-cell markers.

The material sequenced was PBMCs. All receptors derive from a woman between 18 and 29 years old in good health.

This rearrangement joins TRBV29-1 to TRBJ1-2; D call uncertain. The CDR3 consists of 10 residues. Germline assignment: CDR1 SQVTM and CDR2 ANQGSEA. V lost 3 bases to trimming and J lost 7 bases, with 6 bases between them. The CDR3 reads CSVESVGYTF. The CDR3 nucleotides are TGCAGCGTTGAGTCAGTTGGCTACACCTTC.

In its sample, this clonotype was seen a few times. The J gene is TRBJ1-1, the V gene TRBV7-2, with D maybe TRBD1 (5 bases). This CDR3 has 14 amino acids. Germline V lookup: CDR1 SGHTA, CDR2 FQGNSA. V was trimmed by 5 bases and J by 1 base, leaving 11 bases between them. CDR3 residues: CASSRDGANTEAFF. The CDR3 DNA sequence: TGTGCCAGCAGCCGGGACGGAGCGAACACTGAAGCTTTCTTT.

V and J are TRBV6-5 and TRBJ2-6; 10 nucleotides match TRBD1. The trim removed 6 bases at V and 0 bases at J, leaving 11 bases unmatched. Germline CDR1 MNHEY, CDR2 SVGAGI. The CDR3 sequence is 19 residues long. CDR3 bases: TGTGCCAGCAGGTTATATTCCGGGACAGGGGTCTCTGGGGCCAACGTCCTGACTTTC. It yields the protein CASRLYSGTGVSGANVLTF.

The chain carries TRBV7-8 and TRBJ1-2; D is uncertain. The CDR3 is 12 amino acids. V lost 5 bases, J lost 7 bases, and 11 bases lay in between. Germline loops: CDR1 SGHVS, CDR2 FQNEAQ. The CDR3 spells CASSQPTFGYTF. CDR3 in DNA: TGTGCCAGCAGCCAACCGACGTTTGGCTACACCTTC.

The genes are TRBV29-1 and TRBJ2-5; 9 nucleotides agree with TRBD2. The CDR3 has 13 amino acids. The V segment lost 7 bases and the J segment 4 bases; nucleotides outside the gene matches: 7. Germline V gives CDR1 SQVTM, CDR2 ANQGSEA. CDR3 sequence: CSAVAGVTETQYF. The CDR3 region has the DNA TGCAGCGCCGTAGCGGGAGTAACAGAGACCCAGTACTTC. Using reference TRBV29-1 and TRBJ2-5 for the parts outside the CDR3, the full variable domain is SAVISQKPSRDICQRGTSLTIQCQVDSQVTMMFWYRQQPGQSLTLIATANQGSEATYESGFVIDKFPISRPNLTFSTLTVSNMSPEDSSIYLCSAVAGVTETQYFGPGTRLLVL.

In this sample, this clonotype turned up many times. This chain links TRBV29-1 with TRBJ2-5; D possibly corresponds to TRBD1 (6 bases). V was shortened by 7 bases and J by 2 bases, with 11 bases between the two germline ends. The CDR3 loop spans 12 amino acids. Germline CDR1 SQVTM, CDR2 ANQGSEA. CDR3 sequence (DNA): TGCAGCGGTGGACAGATACAAGAGACCCAGTACTTC. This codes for CSGGQIQETQYF.

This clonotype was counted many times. CDR3 amino acids: CASSPGPHTADTQYF. The CDR3 DNA is TGTGCCAGCAGCCCTGGGCCGCATACGGCAGATACGCAGTATTTT. The chain has TRBV5-6 and TRBJ2-3; D unresolved. CDR1 is SGHDT and CDR2 is YYEEEE in the germline V gene. This CDR3 region has 15 residues. The V end lost 4 bases, the J end lost 4 bases, and 16 bases lay between the germline ends.

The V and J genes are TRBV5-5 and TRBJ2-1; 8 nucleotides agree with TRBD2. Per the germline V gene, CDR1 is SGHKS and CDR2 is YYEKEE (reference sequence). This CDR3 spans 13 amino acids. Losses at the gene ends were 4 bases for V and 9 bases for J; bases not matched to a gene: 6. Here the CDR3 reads CASSQLLAGEQFF. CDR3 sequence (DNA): TGTGCCAGCAGCCAACTTCTAGCGGGTGAGCAGTTCTTC.

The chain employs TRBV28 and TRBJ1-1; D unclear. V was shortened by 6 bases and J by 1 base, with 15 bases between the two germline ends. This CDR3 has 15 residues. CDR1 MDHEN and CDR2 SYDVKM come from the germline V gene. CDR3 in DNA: TGTGCCAGCAGCCCCACCGCCCCGTCGAACACTGAAGCTTTCTTT. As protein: CASSPTAPSNTEAFF. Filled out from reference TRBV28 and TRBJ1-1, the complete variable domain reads DVKVTQSSRYLVKRTGEKVFLECVQDMDHENMFWYRQDPGLGLRLIYFSYDVKMKEKGDIPEGYSVSREKKERFSLILESASTNQTSMYLCASSPTAPSNTEAFFGQGTRLTVV.

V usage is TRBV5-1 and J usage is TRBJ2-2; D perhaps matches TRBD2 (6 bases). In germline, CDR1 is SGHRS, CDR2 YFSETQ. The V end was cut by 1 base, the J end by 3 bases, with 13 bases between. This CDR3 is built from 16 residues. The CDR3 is CASSLFAGTDTGELFF. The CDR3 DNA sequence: TGCGCCAGCAGCTTGTTTGCGGGGACCGACACCGGGGAGCTGTTTTTT.

CDR3 residues: CSARDVRGTDTQYF. DNA of the CDR3: TGCAGTGCTAGAGATGTCAGGGGAACAGATACGCAGTATTTT. The chain uses TRBV20-1 and TRBJ2-3; D may be TRBD1 (6 bases). Germline lookup yields CDR1 DFQATT and CDR2 SNEGSKA (reference sequence). Trimming cost V 0 bases and J 3 bases, with 10 bases left between them. This CDR3 has 14 residues.

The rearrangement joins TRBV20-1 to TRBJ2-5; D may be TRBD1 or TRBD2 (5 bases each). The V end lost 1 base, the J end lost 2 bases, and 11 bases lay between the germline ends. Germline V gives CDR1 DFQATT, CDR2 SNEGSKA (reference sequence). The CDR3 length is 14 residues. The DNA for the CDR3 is TGCAGTGCTAGAGGTGGGACGGTGCAAGAGACCCAGTACTTC. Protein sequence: CSARGGTVQETQYF.

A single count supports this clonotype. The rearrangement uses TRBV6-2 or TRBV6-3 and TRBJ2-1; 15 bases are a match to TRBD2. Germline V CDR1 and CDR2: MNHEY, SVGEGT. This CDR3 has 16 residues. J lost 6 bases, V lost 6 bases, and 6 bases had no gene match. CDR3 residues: CASSPGLAGGRNEQFF. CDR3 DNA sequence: TGTGCCAGCAGCCCGGGACTAGCGGGAGGTCGCAATGAGCAGTTCTTC.

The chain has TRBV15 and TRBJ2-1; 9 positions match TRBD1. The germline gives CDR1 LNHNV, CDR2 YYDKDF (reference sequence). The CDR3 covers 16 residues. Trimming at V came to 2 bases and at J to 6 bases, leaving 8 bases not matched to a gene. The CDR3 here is CATSRSAGTGTNEQFF. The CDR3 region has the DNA TGTGCCACCAGCAGATCAGCCGGGACAGGGACCAATGAGCAGTTCTTC.

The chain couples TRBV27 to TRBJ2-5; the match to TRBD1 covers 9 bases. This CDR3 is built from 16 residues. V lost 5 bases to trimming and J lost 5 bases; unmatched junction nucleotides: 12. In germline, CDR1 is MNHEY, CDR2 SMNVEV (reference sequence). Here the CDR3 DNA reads TGTGCCAGCAGTCATCGGGACAGGGCTTTTGGGGAGACCCAGTACTTC. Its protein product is CASSHRDRAFGETQYF.

As DNA, the CDR3 is TGCAGTGCTAGTAGTAGCGGGGTAACCTACGAGCAGTACTTC. Translated, it gives CSASSSGVTYEQYF. V usage is TRBV20-1 and J usage is TRBJ2-7; 8 positions match TRBD2. The CDR3 sequence is 14 residues long. V shed 3 bases, J shed 2 bases, and the junction held 6 bases outside the gene matches. Germline V gene sequence: CDR1 DFQATT, CDR2 SNEGSKA (reference sequence).

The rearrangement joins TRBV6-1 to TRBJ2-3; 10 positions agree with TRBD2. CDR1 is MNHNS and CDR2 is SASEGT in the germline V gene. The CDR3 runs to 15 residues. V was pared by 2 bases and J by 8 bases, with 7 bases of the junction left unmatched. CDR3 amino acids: CASSEPGLAASTQYF. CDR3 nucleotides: TGTGCCAGCAGTGAACCCGGACTAGCGGCCAGTACGCAGTATTTT.

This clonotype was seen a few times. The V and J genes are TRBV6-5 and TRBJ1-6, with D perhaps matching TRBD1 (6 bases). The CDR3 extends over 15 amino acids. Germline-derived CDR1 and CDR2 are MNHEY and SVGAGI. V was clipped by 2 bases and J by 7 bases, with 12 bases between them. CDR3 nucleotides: TGTGCCAGCAGTTACAGGAACAGGGTCAATTCACCCCTCCACTTT. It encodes CASSYRNRVNSPLHF.